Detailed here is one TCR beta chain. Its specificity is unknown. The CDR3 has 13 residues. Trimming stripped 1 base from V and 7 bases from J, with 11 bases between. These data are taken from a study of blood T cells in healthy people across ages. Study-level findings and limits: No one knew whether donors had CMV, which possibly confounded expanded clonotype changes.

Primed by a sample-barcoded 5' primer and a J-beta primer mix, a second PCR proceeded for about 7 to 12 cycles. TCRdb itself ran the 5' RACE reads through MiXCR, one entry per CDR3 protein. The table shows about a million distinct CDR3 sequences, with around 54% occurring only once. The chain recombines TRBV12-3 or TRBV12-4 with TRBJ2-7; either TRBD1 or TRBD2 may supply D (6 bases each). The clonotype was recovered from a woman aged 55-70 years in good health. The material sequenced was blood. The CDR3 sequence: CASSLGGAREQYF. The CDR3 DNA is TGTGCCAGCAGTTTAGGGGGGGCGCGGGAGCAGTACTTC.